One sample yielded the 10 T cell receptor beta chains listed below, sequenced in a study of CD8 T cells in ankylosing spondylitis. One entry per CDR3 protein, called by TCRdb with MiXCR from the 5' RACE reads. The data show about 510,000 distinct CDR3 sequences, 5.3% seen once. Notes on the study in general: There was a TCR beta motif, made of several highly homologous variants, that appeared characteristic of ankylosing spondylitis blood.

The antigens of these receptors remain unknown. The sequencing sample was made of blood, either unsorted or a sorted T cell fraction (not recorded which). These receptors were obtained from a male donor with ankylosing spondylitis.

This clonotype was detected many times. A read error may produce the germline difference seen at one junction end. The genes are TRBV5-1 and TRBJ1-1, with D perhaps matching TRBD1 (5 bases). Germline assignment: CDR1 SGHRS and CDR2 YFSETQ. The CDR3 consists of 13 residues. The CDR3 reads CASSSTGNTEAFF. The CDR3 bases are TGTGCCAGCAGCTCTACAGGGAACACTGAAGCTTTCTTT.

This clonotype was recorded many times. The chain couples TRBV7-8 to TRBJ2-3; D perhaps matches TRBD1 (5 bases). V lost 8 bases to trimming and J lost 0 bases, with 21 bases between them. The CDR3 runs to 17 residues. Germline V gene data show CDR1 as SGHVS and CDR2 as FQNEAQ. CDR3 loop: CASLRWTLGSSTDTQYF. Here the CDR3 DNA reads TGTGCCAGCTTGAGATGGACACTCGGTTCTAGCACAGATACGCAGTATTTT. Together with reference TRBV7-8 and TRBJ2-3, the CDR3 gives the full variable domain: GAGVSQSPRYKVAKRGQDVALRCDPISGHVSLFWYQQALGQGPEFLTYFQNEAQLDKSGLPSDRFFAERPEGSVSTLKIQRTQQEDSAVYLCASLRWTLGSSTDTQYFGPGTRLTVL.

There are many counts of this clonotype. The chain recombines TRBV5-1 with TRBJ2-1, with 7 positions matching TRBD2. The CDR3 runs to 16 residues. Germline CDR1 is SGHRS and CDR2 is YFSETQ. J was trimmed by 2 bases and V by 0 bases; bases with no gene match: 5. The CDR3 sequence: CASSLAVGGPYNEQFF. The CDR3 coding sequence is TGCGCCAGCAGCTTGGCGGTGGGAGGGCCCTACAATGAGCAGTTCTTC.

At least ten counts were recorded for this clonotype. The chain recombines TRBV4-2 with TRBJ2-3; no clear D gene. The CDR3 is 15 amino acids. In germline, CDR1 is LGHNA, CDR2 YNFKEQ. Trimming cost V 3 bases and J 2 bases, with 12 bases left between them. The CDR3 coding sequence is TGTGCCAGCAGCCAGAGTTTTAGGTTCACAGATACGCAGTATTTT. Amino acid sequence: CASSQSFRFTDTQYF.

In DNA, the CDR3 is TGCAGTGCTAGAGCTCTAGCGGCTGACCTCAATGAGCAGTTCTTC. This encodes CSARALAADLNEQFF. The V and J genes are TRBV20-1 and TRBJ2-1; TRBD2 aligns across 7 bases. This CDR3 is built from 15 residues. Germline V CDR1 and CDR2: DFQATT, SNEGSKA (reference sequence). The junction had 9 bases not matched to a gene; V was cut back by 1 base and J by 6 bases.

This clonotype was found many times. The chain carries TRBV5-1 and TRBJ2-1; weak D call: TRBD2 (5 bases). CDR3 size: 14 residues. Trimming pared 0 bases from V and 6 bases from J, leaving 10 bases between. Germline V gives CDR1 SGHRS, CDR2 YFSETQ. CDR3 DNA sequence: TGCGCCAGCAGCTTGGACGGGGTAGGCAATGAGCAGTTCTTC. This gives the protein CASSLDGVGNEQFF.

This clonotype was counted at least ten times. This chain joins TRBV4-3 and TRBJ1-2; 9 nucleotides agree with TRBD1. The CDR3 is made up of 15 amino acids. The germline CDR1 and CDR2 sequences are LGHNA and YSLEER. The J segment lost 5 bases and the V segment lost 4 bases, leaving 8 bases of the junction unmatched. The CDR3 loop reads CASSPLGTGKYGYTF. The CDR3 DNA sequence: TGCGCCAGCAGCCCCCTCGGGACAGGGAAATATGGCTACACCTTC.

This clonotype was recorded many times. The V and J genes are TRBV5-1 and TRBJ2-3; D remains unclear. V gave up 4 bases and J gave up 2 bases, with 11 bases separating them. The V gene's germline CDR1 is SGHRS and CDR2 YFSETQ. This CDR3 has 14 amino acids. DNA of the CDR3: TGCGCCAGCAGCGTTCAAGGTCCCACAGATACGCAGTATTTT. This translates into CASSVQGPTDTQYF.

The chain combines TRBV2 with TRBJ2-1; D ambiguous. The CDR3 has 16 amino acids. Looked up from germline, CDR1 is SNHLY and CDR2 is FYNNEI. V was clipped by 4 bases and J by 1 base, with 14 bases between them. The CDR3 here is CASSGFIFPSYNEQFF. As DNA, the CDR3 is TGTGCCAGCAGTGGTTTCATATTTCCATCCTACAATGAGCAGTTCTTC.

The CDR3 region is CASSSPDPYNEQFF. The CDR3 nucleotides are TGTGCCAGCAGTTCCCCCGACCCATACAATGAGCAGTTCTTC. V gene TRBV6-5 combines with J gene TRBJ2-1; D remains unclear. The CDR3 length is 14 residues. Germline CDR1 and CDR2: MNHEY and SVGAGI. V lost 4 bases, J lost 4 bases, and 11 bases lay in between.